The rows below give T cell receptor beta chains drawn from one sample of a study of T cells in Graves' hyperthyroidism and ophthalmopathy. TCRdb reprocessed the multiplex PCR reads with MiXCR, giving one entry per CDR3 protein. The table records around 420,000 distinct CDR3 sequences, approximately 14% of them present only once. The sequencing sample was made of blood. Receptors originate from a woman younger than 35 with Graves' hyperthyroidism. Both conserved end residues are part of each CDR3. The D gene is left open where the match is weak. Not all rows give a size; the values are once, few, many and, for expanded clones, a class.

size: many; J: TRBJ2-3; D: TRBD1; V: TRBV4-1; DNA: TGCGCCAGCAGCCTATCCGGGACAGCCACAGATACGCAGTATTTT; CDR3: CASSLSGTATDTQYF
size: many; J: TRBJ2-1; D: -; V: TRBV15; DNA: TGTGCCACCAGCGCTGGGACGCGAAACAATGAGCAGTTCTTC; CDR3: CATSAGTRNNEQFF
size: -; J: TRBJ1-5; D: TRBD1; V: TRBV11-2; DNA: TGTGCCAGCAGCCAACGACCGGGACAGGGTCAGCCCCAGCATTTT; CDR3: CASSQRPGQGQPQHF
size: many; J: TRBJ2-5; D: -; V: TRBV5-1; DNA: TGCGCCAGCAGCTTGGTCGGATACGGCGAGACCCAGTACTTC; CDR3: CASSLVGYGETQYF
size: many; J: TRBJ2-5; D: -; V: TRBV5-1; DNA: TGCGCCAGCAGCTTGCAGGGAAGGGTCCAAGAGACCCAGTACTTC; CDR3: CASSLQGRVQETQYF
size: -; J: TRBJ1-6; D: -; V: TRBV12-3/TRBV12-4; DNA: TGTGCCAGCAGCCCAGGCCCGGGCAATTCACCCCTCCACTTT; CDR3: CASSPGPGNSPLHF
size: many; J: TRBJ1-4; D: -; V: TRBV28; DNA: TGTGCCAGCAGTTCCTCCGCCGGGGGAGAAAAACTGTTTTTT; CDR3: CASSSSAGGEKLFF
size: -; J: TRBJ2-1; D: -; V: TRBV5-1; DNA: TGCGCCAGCAGCAGTCAAGCTGGGCTGAATGAGCAGTTCTTC; CDR3: CASSSQAGLNEQFF
size: many; J: TRBJ2-7; D: -; V: TRBV20-1; DNA: TGCAGTGCTAGTGCGGGGCCCTACGAGCAGTACTTC; CDR3: CSASAGPYEQYF
size: -; J: TRBJ2-3; D: -; V: TRBV19; DNA: TGTGCCAGTAGTATCTGGGCTCCGATGGAGGGAGATACGCAGTATTTT; CDR3: CASSIWAPMEGDTQYF
size: many; J: TRBJ1-4; D: TRBD1; V: TRBV7-2; DNA: TGTGCCAGCAGCTTGGGCCTGGGACAGGGCTCCGGGAAACTGTTTTTT; CDR3: CASSLGLGQGSGKLFF
size: -; J: TRBJ2-3; D: -; V: TRBV28; DNA: TGTGCCAGCAGTACTTTAGGGGGGGGAAGCACAGATACGCAGTATTTT; CDR3: CASSTLGGGSTDTQYF
size: many; J: TRBJ2-5; D: -; V: TRBV9; DNA: TGTGCCAGCAGCGTAGAATCTGGGGGAGAGACCCAGTACTTC; CDR3: CASSVESGGETQYF
size: -; J: TRBJ2-7; D: -; V: TRBV7-9; DNA: TGTGCCAGCAGCTTAGCGGGTTCGCCAGGGCTCTACGAGCAGTACTTC; CDR3: CASSLAGSPGLYEQYF
size: many; J: TRBJ2-3; D: TRBD2; V: TRBV19; DNA: TGTGCCAGTAGTATTGGACTAGCGGGAGGGACCACAGATACGCAGTATTTT; CDR3: CASSIGLAGGTTDTQYF
size: few; J: TRBJ2-3; D: TRBD2; V: TRBV10-3; DNA: TGTGCCATCACACGGACTAGCGGGGGCCCTGGTACGCAGTATTTT; CDR3: CAITRTSGGPGTQYF
size: many; J: TRBJ1-5; D: TRBD1; V: TRBV28; DNA: TGTGCCAGCAGTCCCGGACAGGAGAGGCAGCCCCAGCATTTT; CDR3: CASSPGQERQPQHF
size: many; J: TRBJ2-3; D: -; V: TRBV29-1; DNA: TGCAGCGTTGAGCTCGTAGGTGGCACAGATACGCAGTATTTT; CDR3: CSVELVGGTDTQYF
size: -; J: TRBJ2-7; D: -; V: TRBV4-1; DNA: TGCGCCAGCAGCCAAGATTGGCCAGGGCTTTACGAGCAGTACTTC; CDR3: CASSQDWPGLYEQYF
size: many; J: TRBJ2-1; D: TRBD1; V: TRBV3-1; DNA: TGTGCCAGCAGCCAAGGGGCAGGGGGTGCCCAGTTCTTC; CDR3: CASSQGAGGAQFF
size: -; J: TRBJ2-3; D: -; V: TRBV20-1; DNA: TGCAGTGCCCGCCGGGACGGGGCCACAGATACGCAGTATTTT; CDR3: CSARRDGATDTQYF
size: -; J: TRBJ2-7; D: -; V: TRBV20-1; DNA: TGCAGTGCTAGACAGGGTATCAACGAGCAGTACTTC; CDR3: CSARQGINEQYF
size: many; J: TRBJ1-2; D: -; V: TRBV9; DNA: TGTGCCAGCAGCGTAGGGGGGGCAAGTCCCCTAGCTAACTATGGCTACACCTTC; CDR3: CASSVGGASPLANYGYTF
size: -; J: TRBJ1-1; D: -; V: TRBV9; DNA: TGTGCCAGCAGCCCCCAATCGTTGAGAACTGAAGCTTTCTTT; CDR3: CASSPQSLRTEAFF
size: -; J: TRBJ1-1; D: TRBD1; V: TRBV18; DNA: TGTGCCAGCTCTCTAGCGACAGGGCTTCTGACGGAAGCTTTCTTT; CDR3: CASSLATGLLTEAFF
size: many; J: TRBJ2-7; D: TRBD2; V: TRBV11-3; DNA: TGTGCCAGCAGCTTAGGGACTAGCCGAGCCTACGAGCAGTACTTC; CDR3: CASSLGTSRAYEQYF
size: many; J: TRBJ1-6; D: -; V: TRBV6-1; DNA: TGTGCCAGCCGCCCTGGGGGGCTCTCCTATAATTCACCCCTCCACTTT; CDR3: CASRPGGLSYNSPLHF
size: -; J: TRBJ2-1; D: -; V: TRBV7-3; DNA: TGTACCAGCGGATCGCAGGGTACGGGGTCCTACAATGAGCAGTTCTTC; CDR3: CTSGSQGTGSYNEQFF
size: many; J: TRBJ1-2; D: -; V: TRBV5-1; DNA: TGCGCCAGCAGCTCTGCAGCCAACTATGGCTACACCTTC; CDR3: CASSSAANYGYTF
size: many; J: TRBJ2-5; D: TRBD2; V: TRBV27; DNA: TGTGCCAGCAGCTCCCGACGGGGGGGCCAACAAGAGACCCAGTACTTC; CDR3: CASSSRRGGQQETQYF
size: few; J: TRBJ1-2; D: TRBD1; V: TRBV5-1; DNA: TGCGCCAGCAGCCGGGACAGACCCAACTATGGCTACACCTTC; CDR3: CASSRDRPNYGYTF
size: many; J: TRBJ2-7; D: -; V: TRBV11-2; DNA: TGTGCCAGCAGCTTAGGTGGGACTCTCCTCTACGAGCAGTACTTC; CDR3: CASSLGGTLLYEQYF
size: many; J: TRBJ2-7; D: -; V: TRBV20-1; DNA: TGCAGTGCTAGAGTGCGGGGTATTAACTCCTACGAGCAGTACTTC; CDR3: CSARVRGINSYEQYF
size: many; J: TRBJ2-7; D: -; V: TRBV11-3; DNA: TGTGCCAGCAGCCGCGACAGGCCCTCGGACGAGCAGTACTTC; CDR3: CASSRDRPSDEQYF
size: few; J: TRBJ2-1; D: TRBD2; V: TRBV4-1; DNA: TGCGCCAGCAGCCATACCACTAGCGGGGGCTTCAATGAGCAGTTCTTC; CDR3: CASSHTTSGGFNEQFF
size: -; J: TRBJ2-7; D: -; V: TRBV28; DNA: TGTGCCAGCAGCACCCCAGGGCAGGGGGGTTACGAGCAGTACTTC; CDR3: CASSTPGQGGYEQYF
size: many; J: TRBJ1-4; D: -; V: TRBV27; DNA: TGTGCCAGCAGTTTAGTCGGGACGGTTTCAAGGAGTAGACTGTTTTTT; CDR3: CASSLVGTVSRSRLFF